These 32 T cell receptor beta chains share one sample of origin, sequenced in a study of follicular helper T cells after annual influenza vaccination (dated by TCRdb to 2016 to 2017). Libraries came from the immunoSEQ multiplex PCR assay. TCRdb's version of the immuneACCESS table is confined to in-frame rearrangements and falls short of the full clone set. An unresolved V gene accounts for under half of the shortfall where checked; the remainder is of unknown origin. The sample includes 6,500 to 8,500 clones, with around four fifths observed a single time. Of the sample, 1.5% to 2% is held by the ten largest clones. The meaning of the sample's time point label: 2014-2015 season, 7 days after vaccination. This specimen was CXCR5+ CD38- circulating T follicular helper cells from blood, taken 7 days after influenza vaccination. The sample's cell subset or site label, decoded: circulating Tfh, non-naive CD4+CXCR5+PD-1+ (ICOS+CD38+ or ICOS-CD38-). The source is an adult who received the influenza vaccine.

The gene calls are TRBV28 and TRBJ2-6; 10 nucleotides agree with TRBD1. V shed 3 bases, J shed 4 bases, and the junction held 0 bases outside the gene matches. The CDR3 extends over 15 amino acids. Germline CDR1 MDHEN, CDR2 SYDVKM. The CDR3 coding sequence is TGTGCCAGCAGTTTGACAGGGGGCGGGGCCAACGTCCTGACTTTC. Translating it yields CASSLTGGGANVLTF.

The V call is TRBV28, the J call TRBJ2-7; 8 nucleotides line up with TRBD2. This CDR3 is 14 amino acids long. J lost 0 bases, V lost 7 bases, and 5 bases had no gene match. Germline V lookup: CDR1 MDHEN, CDR2 SYDVKM. The DNA of the CDR3 is TGTGCCAGCATCCGGGGGACTAGCTCCTACGAGCAGTACTTC. Protein product: CASIRGTSSYEQYF.

The rearrangement joins TRBV5-1 to TRBJ2-1; 8 bases line up with TRBD2. The germline gives CDR1 SGHRS, CDR2 YFSETQ. Germline trimming cut 1 base from V and 9 bases from J; bases unmatched to any gene: 9. The CDR3 runs to 15 residues. CDR3 nucleotides: TGCGCCAGCAGCTTGCTCAGCGGGGGTTCTGGTGAGCAGTTCTTC. This codes for CASSLLSGGSGEQFF.

This clone showed up just once. The J gene is TRBJ1-5, the V gene TRBV19, with D uncertain. Germline V CDR1 and CDR2: LNHDA, SQIVND (reference sequence). There are 12 residues in the CDR3. Between the trimmed V and J ends, which lost 1 base and 7 bases, there was a span of 5 bases. CDR3 amino acids: CASSIVEQPQHF. Written as DNA, the CDR3 is TGTGCCAGTAGTATAGTGGAACAGCCCCAGCATTTT.

The chain recombines TRBV6-6 with TRBJ1-1, with D possibly matching TRBD1 (5 bases). The V gene lost 7 bases and the J gene lost 0 bases, with 12 bases spanning the gap. The CDR3 totals 14 residues. Germline V CDR1 and CDR2: MNHNY, SVGAGI (reference sequence). The CDR3 DNA is TGTGCCAGCACCACCGGGGGTTTGAACACTGAAGCTTTCTTT. Translation: CASTTGGLNTEAFF.

The CDR3 nucleotides read TGTGCCTGGAGCGTGACAGGGGGACGCGGGGAGCTGTTTTTT. Protein sequence: CAWSVTGGRGELFF. The chain couples TRBV30 to TRBJ2-2; TRBD1 aligns across 9 bases. V dropped 3 bases and J dropped 7; count of bases not matched to a gene: 6. The V gene's germline CDR1 is GTSNPN and CDR2 SVGIG (reference sequence). CDR3 length equals 14 residues.

V and J are TRBV11-2 and TRBJ2-2, with 8 bases aligning to TRBD2. The CDR3 consists of 18 residues. Germline values: CDR1 SGHAT, CDR2 FQNNGV. The trim removed 4 bases at V and 4 bases at J, leaving 14 bases unmatched. As DNA, the CDR3 is TGTGCCAGCAGCTCCGCGGCCCTCACTAGCGGACCCACCGGGGAGCTGTTTTTT. Translated, it gives CASSSAALTSGPTGELFF.

This clone was found a few times. This chain uses TRBV6-1 with TRBJ2-7; D possibly corresponds to TRBD1 (5 bases). The CDR3 has 12 amino acids. Germline CDR1 and CDR2: MNHNS and SASEGT. The V end was cut by 10 bases, the J end by 4 bases, with 14 bases between. This CDR3 is CATSDRLYEQYF. The CDR3 DNA sequence: TGTGCCACCTCCGACAGACTTTACGAGCAGTACTTC.

The gene calls are TRBV27 and TRBJ1-2, with no clear D. V was trimmed by 7 bases and J by 4 bases, leaving 13 bases between them. Germline V lookup: CDR1 MNHEY, CDR2 SMNVEV (reference sequence). The length of the CDR3 is 13 residues. CDR3 sequence: CASTPSEIYGYTF. The DNA for the CDR3 is TGTGCCAGCACCCCGAGCGAGATCTATGGCTACACCTTC.

The chain uses TRBV28 and TRBJ1-6, with a weak D call TRBD1 (5 bases). CDR1 MDHEN and CDR2 SYDVKM come from the germline V gene. The germline V and J ends were trimmed by 6 bases and 9 bases, with 15 bases remaining between them. The CDR3 totals 14 residues. The CDR3 region has the DNA TGTGCCAGCAGAATAGGGGACCGGGGTTCACCCCTCCACTTT. Its translation: CASRIGDRGSPLHF. Full variable domain (outside the CDR3, taken from reference TRBV28 and TRBJ1-6): DVKVTQSSRYLVKRTGEKVFLECVQDMDHENMFWYRQDPGLGLRLIYFSYDVKMKEKGDIPEGYSVSREKKERFSLILESASTNQTSMYLCASRIGDRGSPLHFGNGTRLTVT.

A single count supports this clone. The rearrangement joins TRBV15 to TRBJ2-2; either TRBD1 or TRBD2 may supply D (6 bases each). Trimming shortened V by 8 bases and J by 0 bases, and 16 bases separated the two germline ends. In germline, CDR1 is LNHNV, CDR2 YYDKDF (reference sequence). The CDR3 spans 16 residues. In DNA, the CDR3 is TGTGCCACCGGGGGGTGGGGGGCTGCGAACACCGGGGAGCTGTTTTTT. It encodes CATGGWGAANTGELFF.

In this sample, this clone turned up once. This chain joins TRBV5-4 and TRBJ1-2; D gene unclear. Trimming took 3 bases from V and 7 from J, leaving 19 bases between them. Germline V lookup: CDR1 SGHNT, CDR2 YYREEE (reference sequence). This CDR3 has 15 amino acids. CDR3: CASSSQMDGVGGYTF. The CDR3 bases are TGTGCCAGCAGCTCACAAATGGATGGGGTGGGTGGCTACACCTTC.

V usage is TRBV7-2 and J usage is TRBJ2-5, with 9 bases aligning to TRBD1. CDR1 SGHTA and CDR2 FQGNSA come from the germline V gene. The junction had 7 bases not matched to a gene; V was cut back by 0 bases and J by 5 bases. This CDR3 is built from 16 residues. CDR3 nucleotides: TGTGCCAGCAGCTTAGCACAGGGGGCGTATGGGGAGACCCAGTACTTC. The encoded protein is CASSLAQGAYGETQYF. The whole variable domain, filled in from reference TRBV7-2 and TRBJ2-5, reads GAGVSQSPSNKVTEKGKDVELRCDPISGHTALYWYRQSLGQGLEFLIYFQGNSAPDKSGLPSDRFSAERTGGSVSTLTIQRTQQEDSAVYLCASSLAQGAYGETQYFGPGTRLLVL.

The V gene is TRBV2, the J gene TRBJ2-7, with 9 nucleotides matching TRBD1. V shed 5 bases, J shed 7 bases, and the junction held 6 bases outside the gene matches. The CDR3 is made up of 13 amino acids. Germline V gene sequence: CDR1 SNHLY, CDR2 FYNNEI. CDR3 sequence (DNA): TGTGCCAGCAGTTCCGGGACAGGGAGGGAGCAGTACTTC. Translated, it gives CASSSGTGREQYF.

The chain has TRBV7-8 and TRBJ1-5, with 7 nucleotides matching TRBD1. CDR3 length: 14 residues. V trimming: 5 bases; J trimming: 6 bases; junction bases outside the gene matches: 7. Germline assignment: CDR1 SGHVS and CDR2 FQNEAQ. In nucleotides, the CDR3 is TGTGCCAGCAGCGCCCAACAGGGGATTCAGCCCCAGCATTTT. This translates into CASSAQQGIQPQHF.

The rearrangement uses TRBV2 and TRBJ2-1; the match to TRBD2 covers 14 bases. The CDR3 consists of 17 residues. The V and J ends lost 4 bases and 2 bases, in that order; junction bases with no gene match: 4. Germline lookup yields CDR1 SNHLY and CDR2 FYNNEI. In DNA, the CDR3 is TGTGCCAGCAGTGGGACTAGCGGGGGGTCTCCCTACAATGAGCAGTTCTTC. This encodes CASSGTSGGSPYNEQFF.

The rearrangement uses TRBV7-6 and TRBJ2-3, with D possibly being TRBD2 (7 bases). V lost 0 bases and J 6 bases, leaving 16 bases between the germline ends. The CDR3 extends over 16 amino acids. Germline assignment: CDR1 SGHVS and CDR2 FNYEAQ. Written as DNA, the CDR3 is TGTGCCAGCAGCTTAGCGGGGGGGCTCTCTCATGATACGCAGTATTTT. It yields the protein CASSLAGGLSHDTQYF.

The rearrangement joins TRBV5-1 to TRBJ2-1; D remains ambiguous. Trimming took off 1 base at V and 0 bases at J, with 8 bases between the two ends. This CDR3 spans 15 amino acids. Germline V gene sequence: CDR1 SGHRS, CDR2 YFSETQ. The chain's CDR3 is CASSLTVSSYNEQFF. In nucleotides, the CDR3 is TGCGCCAGCAGCTTGACGGTGAGCTCCTACAATGAGCAGTTCTTC.

J is TRBJ1-1 and V is TRBV5-1; 9 positions agree with TRBD1. V shed 5 bases, J shed 7 bases, and the junction held 6 bases outside the gene matches. CDR1 and CDR2 from the germline V gene are SGHRS and YFSETQ. This CDR3 region has 13 residues. The CDR3 DNA reads as TGCGCCAGCAGTTATACAGGGGGCGTTGAAGCTTTCTTT. Its translation is CASSYTGGVEAFF.

The chain uses TRBV4-1 and TRBJ2-3; the match to TRBD2 covers 8 bases. Germline lookup yields CDR1 MGHRA and CDR2 YSYEKL. V lost 5 bases, J lost 2 bases, and 9 bases stayed unmatched. The CDR3 has 16 residues. The CDR3 region is CASSSGGARTTDTQYF. Here the CDR3 DNA reads TGCGCCAGCAGCTCGGGGGGGGCGAGAACCACAGATACGCAGTATTTT.

The chain uses TRBV7-9 and TRBJ2-3, with D tentatively TRBD1 (6 bases). CDR3 size: 14 residues. Deletions cut 1 base from V and 4 bases from J, with 9 bases between. Germline CDR1 is SEHNR and CDR2 is FQNEAQ (reference sequence). The CDR3 loop is CASSLDRAPDTQYF. CDR3 in DNA: TGTGCCAGCAGCTTAGACAGGGCCCCAGATACGCAGTATTTT.

This chain uses TRBV11-3 with TRBJ2-5; D tentatively reads TRBD1 or TRBD2 (5 bases each). The length of the CDR3 is 15 residues. Germline V CDR1 and CDR2: SGHNT, YENEEA. The germline V and J ends were trimmed by 5 bases and 2 bases, with 15 bases remaining between them. The CDR3 coding sequence is TGTGCCAGCAGCAAGGGACCCAGGAGTCAAGAGACCCAGTACTTC. This translates into CASSKGPRSQETQYF.

CDR3 loop: CASSQGTGGWGEKLFF. For the CDR3, the DNA is TGCGCCAGCAGCCAGGGGACAGGGGGCTGGGGTGAAAAACTGTTTTTT. The chain joins TRBV4-1 to TRBJ1-4, with TRBD1 matching over 12 bases. This CDR3 has 16 residues. CDR1 and CDR2 from the germline V gene are MGHRA and YSYEKL. V gave up 3 bases and J gave up 7 bases; unmatched junction bases: 6.

J is TRBJ2-3 and V is TRBV9, with 7 bases that match TRBD2. Looked up from germline, CDR1 is SGDLS and CDR2 is YYNGEE. V lost 1 base and J lost 2; bases outside the gene matches: 4. There are 15 residues in the CDR3. Here the CDR3 DNA reads TGTGCCAGCAGCGTATGGGCGGGGGACACAGATACGCAGTATTTT. Translated: CASSVWAGDTDTQYF. The full variable domain, completed using reference TRBV9 and TRBJ2-3, is DSGVTQTPKHLITATGQRVTLRCSPRSGDLSVYWYQQSLDQGLQFLIQYYNGEERAKGNILERFSAQQFPDLHSELNLSSLELGDSALYFCASSVWAGDTDTQYFGPGTRLTVL.

The genes are TRBV10-1 and TRBJ1-1, with a weak D call TRBD1 (5 bases). There are 14 residues in the CDR3. V gave up 2 bases and J gave up 2 bases, with 9 bases separating them. Germline CDR1 WNHNN, CDR2 SYGVQD (reference sequence). The chain's CDR3 is CASSEKWGNTEAFF. DNA for the CDR3: TGCGCCAGCAGTGAGAAGTGGGGCAACACTGAAGCTTTCTTT.

The V and J genes are TRBV30 and TRBJ1-2; a weak D match, TRBD1 (5 bases). CDR1 is GTSNPN and CDR2 is SVGIG in the germline V gene (reference sequence). This CDR3 has 16 amino acids. V was cut by 2 bases and J by 4 bases, with 20 bases left in between. The CDR3 sequence is CAWSQGIVLGSYGYTF. In DNA form, the CDR3 reads TGTGCCTGGAGTCAGGGTATCGTTTTAGGTAGCTATGGCTACACCTTC.

This chain links TRBV5-1 with TRBJ1-1; 8 bases line up with TRBD1. J gave up 1 base and V 4 bases, and 3 bases lay outside the gene matches. Germline-derived CDR1 and CDR2 are SGHRS and YFSETQ. This CDR3 has 14 amino acids. The CDR3 nucleotides read TGCGCCAGCAGCGCAGGGACAGGGAACACTGAAGCTTTCTTT. Protein: CASSAGTGNTEAFF.

This chain links TRBV30 with TRBJ2-1, with 11 bases fitting TRBD2. The CDR3 contains 16 residues. The J segment lost 4 bases and the V segment lost 3 bases, leaving 8 bases of the junction unmatched. The germline CDR1 and CDR2 sequences are GTSNPN and SVGIG (reference sequence). The DNA for the CDR3 is TGTGCCTGGAGGGGAACTAGCGGGGGAGATTACAATGAGCAGTTCTTC. It translates to CAWRGTSGGDYNEQFF.

This clone was seen once. This chain connects TRBV15 to TRBJ2-1, with D possibly called TRBD1 or TRBD2 (5 bases each). CDR1 and CDR2 from the germline V gene are LNHNV and YYDKDF (reference sequence). The CDR3 runs 14 residues. The ends were cut back, 5 bases at V and 4 bases at J, with 12 bases in the middle. For the CDR3, the DNA is TGTGCCACCAGCCTAACCGGGGCATACAATGAGCAGTTCTTC. Protein product: CATSLTGAYNEQFF.

The V gene is TRBV5-1, the J gene TRBJ2-3; 8 positions agree with TRBD2. The germline V gene has CDR1 SGHRS and CDR2 YFSETQ. CDR3 length: 18 amino acids. V shed 4 bases and J 3 bases; nucleotides not matched to a gene: 16. The CDR3 coding sequence is TGCGCCAGCAGCGCAACTATGAATAGCGGGGACCCTACAGATACGCAGTATTTT. Translation: CASSATMNSGDPTDTQYF.

The chain links TRBV18 to TRBJ2-7, with D maybe TRBD2 (6 bases). The ends were cut back, 4 bases at V and 1 base at J, with 11 bases in the middle. This CDR3 comprises 14 residues. CDR1 and CDR2 (germline): KGHSH, LQKENI. CDR3 sequence (DNA): TGTGCCAGCTCACTCACCGGGACTTCCTACGAGCAGTACTTC. This codes for CASSLTGTSYEQYF. Full variable domain (outside the CDR3, taken from reference TRBV18 and TRBJ2-7): NAGVMQNPRHLVRRRGQEARLRCSPMKGHSHVYWYRQLPEEGLKFMVYLQKENIIDESGMPKERFSAEFPKEGPSILRIQQVVRGDSAAYFCASSLTGTSYEQYFGPGTRLTVT.

The CDR3 nucleotides are TGTGCCTGGAGTTTCACACGACAGGGCTCGGGCAATCAGCCCCAGCATTTT. It codes for CAWSFTRQGSGNQPQHF. The V call is TRBV30, the J call TRBJ1-5; TRBD1 aligns across 7 bases. The CDR3 has 17 amino acids. Looked up from germline, CDR1 is GTSNPN and CDR2 is SVGIG (reference sequence). The junction had 12 bases not matched to a gene; V was cut back by 2 bases and J by 2 bases.